This T cell receptor beta chain came from a study of naive and memory T cell subsets. An equimolar mix of two oligonucleotides served as the beta constant-region primer for TRBC1 and TRBC2. Four rounds of PCR amplified the ligated cDNA using nested alpha and beta constant-region primers plus SP2. In TCRdb, the UMI-ligation and nested PCR reads were re-called with MiXCR into one record per CDR3 protein. The profile shows 90,000 to 120,000 distinct CDR3 sequences, approximately 14% of them singletons. Cells stained for CD3, CD4, CD8, CD45RA and CD27 were sorted into four subsets. Notes on the study in general: Over 95% of naive TCR sequences appeared only once after error correction, unlike memory subsets. A few larger clonotypes appeared in naive repertoires, especially CD8, possibly memory cells re-expressing CD45RA. There was no ground truth to check naive and memory subset results. A clonotype means one alpha or beta sequence, not an alpha/beta pair.

At least ten counts were recorded for this clonotype. Its cognate antigen is unknown. Germline CDR1 is MNHEY and CDR2 is SMNVEV (reference sequence). The V gene lost 1 base and the J gene lost 0 bases, with 21 bases spanning the gap. The CDR3 contains 20 residues. Sequenced sample: naive CD8+ T cells from blood. The receptor was isolated from a human donor in good health. The chain recombines TRBV27 with TRBJ2-2; tentative D call: TRBD2 (6 bases). The CDR3 region is CASSLFQPSRTTSNTGELFF. In nucleotides, the CDR3 is TGTGCCAGCAGTTTATTTCAGCCCAGTAGGACTACATCGAACACCGGGGAGCTGTTTTTT.